Listed below are T cell receptor beta chains from one sample, sequenced in a study of T-cell reconstitution after alpha-beta-depleted transplantation in children. MiXCR, run by TCRdb on the PCR reads, gives a single entry per CDR3 protein. The data show 450,000 to 600,000 distinct CDR3 sequences, around a third seen once. This sample comprised PBMCs from the stem cell graft donor, obtained from the stem cell graft. These receptors all come from a human donor who donated a stem cell graft to a child with aplastic anemia. Both conserved end residues are part of each CDR3. A D gene is named only where the DNA matches it firmly. Clone size is not always given. Where it is, it says once, few, many or a class for expanded clones.

v_gene: TRBV6-1
j_gene: TRBJ2-1
abundance: -
d_gene: -
CDR3aa: CASSARIGFGNEQFF
CDR3nt: TGTGCCAGCAGTGCGCGTATTGGGTTCGGAAATGAGCAGTTCTTC

v_gene: TRBV4-1
j_gene: TRBJ2-5
abundance: -
d_gene: -
CDR3aa: CASSQEADANRGETQYF
CDR3nt: TGCGCCAGCAGCCAAGAGGCGGACGCCAATCGGGGAGAGACCCAGTACTTC

v_gene: TRBV6-1
j_gene: TRBJ2-5
abundance: -
d_gene: -
CDR3aa: CASPPWGEGASITETQYF
CDR3nt: TGTGCCAGCCCGCCGTGGGGGGAGGGGGCTTCAATTACGGAGACCCAGTACTTC

v_gene: TRBV28
j_gene: TRBJ2-7
abundance: -
d_gene: -
CDR3aa: CASSPDGTREQYF
CDR3nt: TGTGCCAGCAGTCCAGACGGGACCCGAGAGCAGTACTTC

v_gene: TRBV5-1
j_gene: TRBJ1-3
abundance: few
d_gene: -
CDR3aa: CASSLDQSAGNTIYF
CDR3nt: TGCGCCAGCAGCTTGGATCAGAGCGCTGGAAACACCATATATTTT

v_gene: TRBV29-1
j_gene: TRBJ2-1
abundance: -
d_gene: TRBD2
CDR3aa: CSVEGWTSSTRGGSYNEQFF
CDR3nt: TGCAGCGTTGAAGGGTGGACTAGCTCAACTCGCGGGGGGTCCTACAATGAGCAGTTCTTC

v_gene: TRBV28
j_gene: TRBJ1-1
abundance: -
d_gene: -
CDR3aa: CASSLYQRGTAFF
CDR3nt: TGTGCCAGCAGTTTATATCAGCGGGGGACAGCTTTCTTT

v_gene: TRBV30
j_gene: TRBJ1-6
abundance: -
d_gene: -
CDR3aa: CAWNGRADYNSPLHF
CDR3nt: TGTGCCTGGAACGGAAGGGCCGACTATAATTCACCCCTCCACTTT

v_gene: TRBV20-1
j_gene: TRBJ2-7
abundance: -
d_gene: -
CDR3aa: CSATGRFEQYF
CDR3nt: TGCAGTGCTACAGGAAGGTTCGAGCAGTACTTC

v_gene: TRBV9
j_gene: TRBJ2-5
abundance: few
d_gene: -
CDR3aa: CASSAPQGLRETQYF
CDR3nt: TGTGCCAGCAGCGCCCCACAGGGACTGAGAGAGACCCAGTACTTC

v_gene: TRBV7-2
j_gene: TRBJ1-2
abundance: few
d_gene: TRBD1
CDR3aa: CASSLAPGTGGSDGYTF
CDR3nt: TGTGCCAGCAGCTTAGCGCCCGGGACAGGGGGCTCCGATGGCTACACCTTC

v_gene: TRBV4-3
j_gene: TRBJ1-2
abundance: few
d_gene: -
CDR3aa: CASSQDKSGTGYGYTF
CDR3nt: TGCGCCAGCAGCCAAGATAAGTCTGGGACCGGGTATGGCTACACCTTC

v_gene: TRBV7-6
j_gene: TRBJ2-7
abundance: few
d_gene: TRBD1
CDR3aa: CASSLDAPGGLSEQYF
CDR3nt: TGTGCCAGCAGCTTAGATGCGCCAGGGGGCCTTTCCGAGCAGTACTTC

v_gene: TRBV20-1
j_gene: TRBJ2-1
abundance: -
d_gene: TRBD2
CDR3aa: CSARGGLAGVRQQFF
CDR3nt: TGCAGTGCTAGAGGGGGTCTAGCGGGAGTTCGCCAGCAGTTCTTC

v_gene: TRBV5-1
j_gene: TRBJ2-3
abundance: -
d_gene: TRBD2
CDR3aa: CASSWSLAGGTDTQYF
CDR3nt: TGCGCCAGCAGCTGGTCCCTAGCGGGAGGGACAGATACGCAGTATTTT

v_gene: TRBV13
j_gene: TRBJ1-1
abundance: few
d_gene: -
CDR3aa: CASSLRAHRSEAFF
CDR3nt: TGTGCCAGCAGCTTACGGGCCCACCGAAGTGAAGCTTTCTTT

v_gene: TRBV29-1
j_gene: TRBJ2-5
abundance: few
d_gene: -
CDR3aa: CSAHRGGQETQYF
CDR3nt: TGCAGCGCCCATAGGGGGGGACAAGAGACCCAGTACTTC

v_gene: TRBV28
j_gene: TRBJ2-1
abundance: -
d_gene: -
CDR3aa: CASSSVEQYNEQFF
CDR3nt: TGTGCCAGCAGTTCGGTGGAGCAGTACAATGAGCAGTTCTTC

v_gene: TRBV7-2
j_gene: TRBJ2-2
abundance: few
d_gene: -
CDR3aa: CASSSTGFTGELFF
CDR3nt: TGTGCCAGCAGCTCAACGGGATTCACCGGGGAGCTGTTTTTT

v_gene: TRBV7-8
j_gene: TRBJ1-5
abundance: -
d_gene: TRBD1
CDR3aa: CASSLGQGSFQPQHF
CDR3nt: TGTGCCAGCAGCTTGGGACAGGGCTCGTTTCAGCCCCAGCATTTT

v_gene: TRBV7-2
j_gene: TRBJ1-2
abundance: few
d_gene: TRBD1
CDR3aa: CASSFGQGANYGYTF
CDR3nt: TGTGCCAGCAGCTTCGGGCAGGGGGCAAACTATGGCTACACCTTC

v_gene: TRBV11-1
j_gene: TRBJ2-4
abundance: -
d_gene: -
CDR3aa: CASSHLRGKNIQYF
CDR3nt: TGTGCCAGCAGTCATCTAAGGGGAAAAAACATTCAGTACTTC

v_gene: TRBV29-1
j_gene: TRBJ1-3
abundance: few
d_gene: TRBD1
CDR3aa: CSVAGTGDGNTIYF
CDR3nt: TGCAGCGTTGCGGGGACAGGGGATGGAAACACCATATATTTT

v_gene: TRBV5-4
j_gene: TRBJ2-1
abundance: -
d_gene: TRBD2
CDR3aa: CASSPLAGVSNEQFF
CDR3nt: TGTGCCAGCAGCCCACTAGCGGGAGTTTCCAATGAGCAGTTCTTC

v_gene: TRBV7-9
j_gene: TRBJ2-1
abundance: -
d_gene: TRBD2
CDR3aa: CASSLSGLAGPQDEQFF
CDR3nt: TGTGCCAGCAGCTTAAGCGGCCTAGCGGGACCCCAGGATGAGCAGTTCTTC

v_gene: TRBV6-1
j_gene: TRBJ2-7
abundance: few
d_gene: -
CDR3aa: CASSLSGPGEQYF
CDR3nt: TGTGCCAGCAGTCTTAGCGGTCCCGGCGAGCAGTACTTC

v_gene: TRBV12-3/TRBV12-4
j_gene: TRBJ2-5
abundance: few
d_gene: -
CDR3aa: CASNPRGRETQYF
CDR3nt: TGTGCCAGCAATCCGCGAGGGAGAGAGACCCAGTACTTC

v_gene: TRBV20-1
j_gene: TRBJ1-5
abundance: -
d_gene: TRBD1
CDR3aa: CSATTGGGNQPQHF
CDR3nt: TGCAGTGCGACGACAGGGGGAGGCAATCAGCCCCAGCATTTT

v_gene: TRBV10-3
j_gene: TRBJ2-2
abundance: few
d_gene: -
CDR3aa: CAIRPTPQGTGELFF
CDR3nt: TGTGCCATCAGACCAACGCCACAGGGCACCGGGGAGCTGTTTTTT

v_gene: TRBV20-1
j_gene: TRBJ1-5
abundance: few
d_gene: TRBD1
CDR3aa: CSARASDRVGNQPQHF
CDR3nt: TGCAGTGCTAGGGCTAGTGACAGGGTTGGCAATCAGCCCCAGCATTTT

v_gene: TRBV5-1
j_gene: TRBJ2-1
abundance: -
d_gene: -
CDR3aa: CASSLGGSSNEQFF
CDR3nt: TGCGCCAGCAGCTTGGGGGGTAGCTCAAATGAGCAGTTCTTC

v_gene: TRBV7-2
j_gene: TRBJ1-2
abundance: -
d_gene: -
CDR3aa: CASSLKEIAYGYTF
CDR3nt: TGTGCCAGCAGCTTAAAGGAAATAGCCTATGGCTACACCTTC

v_gene: TRBV5-1
j_gene: TRBJ1-1
abundance: -
d_gene: -
CDR3aa: CASSPPRATEAFF
CDR3nt: TGCGCCAGCAGCCCCCCCAGGGCCACTGAAGCTTTCTTT

v_gene: TRBV7-2
j_gene: TRBJ1-1
abundance: few
d_gene: -
CDR3aa: CASSLLRDGAEAFF
CDR3nt: TGTGCCAGCAGCTTACTCCGGGACGGTGCTGAAGCTTTCTTT

v_gene: TRBV29-1
j_gene: TRBJ1-1
abundance: -
d_gene: -
CDR3aa: CSVKGDGKMNTEAFF
CDR3nt: TGCAGCGTGAAAGGAGACGGGAAAATGAACACTGAAGCTTTCTTT

v_gene: TRBV4-3
j_gene: TRBJ1-1
abundance: -
d_gene: TRBD1
CDR3aa: CASSLKWTGGKNTEAFF
CDR3nt: TGCGCCAGCAGCCTCAAATGGACAGGGGGCAAGAACACTGAAGCTTTCTTT

v_gene: TRBV4-3
j_gene: TRBJ1-6
abundance: few
d_gene: -
CDR3aa: CASSQVNRDSPLHF
CDR3nt: TGCGCCAGCAGCCAAGTGAACAGGGATTCACCCCTCCACTTT

v_gene: TRBV20-1
j_gene: TRBJ1-1
abundance: -
d_gene: -
CDR3aa: CSARIPQGQAQAFF
CDR3nt: TGCAGTGCTAGAATACCACAGGGACAAGCCCAAGCTTTCTTT

v_gene: TRBV6-1
j_gene: TRBJ1-1
abundance: few
d_gene: -
CDR3aa: CAGGAGNTEAFF
CDR3nt: TGTGCGGGGGGGGCGGGGAACACTGAAGCTTTCTTT

v_gene: TRBV12-3/TRBV12-4
j_gene: TRBJ2-2
abundance: many
d_gene: TRBD1
CDR3aa: CASQTTGGTGELFF
CDR3nt: TGTGCCAGCCAAACGACAGGGGGAACCGGGGAGCTGTTTTTT

v_gene: TRBV5-1
j_gene: TRBJ2-2
abundance: many
d_gene: -
CDR3aa: CASSLDPTGELFF
CDR3nt: TGTGCCAGCAGCTTAGACCCCACCGGGGAGCTGTTTTTT

v_gene: TRBV5-1
j_gene: TRBJ1-2
abundance: few
d_gene: -
CDR3aa: CASSLSQANYGYTF
CDR3nt: TGCGCCAGCAGCTTGTCACAGGCTAACTATGGCTACACCTTC

v_gene: TRBV19
j_gene: TRBJ2-1
abundance: -
d_gene: -
CDR3aa: CASSIDVGVLGNEQFF
CDR3nt: TGTGCCAGTAGTATAGACGTCGGAGTCCTGGGCAATGAGCAGTTCTTC

v_gene: TRBV11-3
j_gene: TRBJ2-4
abundance: few
d_gene: -
CDR3aa: CASSFTAGNIQYF
CDR3nt: TGTGCCAGCAGCTTTACGGCAGGAAACATTCAGTACTTC

v_gene: TRBV20-1
j_gene: TRBJ1-2
abundance: few
d_gene: -
CDR3aa: CSAAARADDYGYTF
CDR3nt: TGCAGTGCTGCAGCGAGGGCAGATGATTATGGCTACACCTTC

v_gene: TRBV5-5
j_gene: TRBJ2-3
abundance: many
d_gene: -
CDR3aa: CASSLGTYGYDTQYF
CDR3nt: TGTGCCAGCAGCTTAGGTACCTATGGATACGATACGCAGTATTTT

v_gene: TRBV5-1
j_gene: TRBJ2-7
abundance: -
d_gene: TRBD1
CDR3aa: CASSPWDRATYEQYF
CDR3nt: TGCGCCAGCAGCCCTTGGGACAGGGCAACCTACGAGCAGTACTTC

v_gene: TRBV20-1
j_gene: TRBJ1-5
abundance: few
d_gene: -
CDR3aa: CSAPGLGEPQHF
CDR3nt: TGCAGTGCTCCCGGACTTGGTGAGCCCCAGCATTTT

v_gene: TRBV5-1
j_gene: TRBJ2-2
abundance: -
d_gene: TRBD1
CDR3aa: CASHTGTGDTGELFF
CDR3nt: TGCGCCAGTCATACCGGGACAGGGGACACCGGGGAGCTGTTTTTT

v_gene: TRBV29-1
j_gene: TRBJ2-1
abundance: -
d_gene: -
CDR3aa: CSVRLVLRYNEQFF
CDR3nt: TGCAGCGTACGGTTAGTTCTCCGATACAATGAGCAGTTCTTC

v_gene: TRBV11-1
j_gene: TRBJ1-5
abundance: -
d_gene: -
CDR3aa: CASRPKTSGPARNQPQHF
CDR3nt: TGTGCCAGCAGGCCCAAGACCTCCGGACCGGCACGCAATCAGCCCCAGCATTTT

v_gene: TRBV28
j_gene: TRBJ1-2
abundance: -
d_gene: -
CDR3aa: CASRAPSGYGYTF
CDR3nt: TGTGCCAGCCGGGCCCCCTCCGGCTATGGCTACACCTTC

v_gene: TRBV12-3/TRBV12-4
j_gene: TRBJ2-6
abundance: few
d_gene: -
CDR3aa: CASSLVQVLSGANVLTF
CDR3nt: TGTGCCAGCAGTTTGGTTCAGGTCCTCTCTGGGGCCAACGTCCTGACTTTC

v_gene: TRBV14
j_gene: TRBJ2-5
abundance: -
d_gene: -
CDR3aa: CASSQFGGTQYF
CDR3nt: TGTGCCAGCAGCCAATTTGGAGGGACCCAGTACTTC

v_gene: TRBV5-4
j_gene: TRBJ2-2
abundance: -
d_gene: TRBD1
CDR3aa: CASSPRDRAPNTGELFF
CDR3nt: TGTGCCAGCAGCCCCCGGGACAGGGCTCCGAACACCGGGGAGCTGTTTTTT

v_gene: TRBV12-3/TRBV12-4
j_gene: TRBJ2-2
abundance: -
d_gene: -
CDR3aa: CASSFGLDAGELFF
CDR3nt: TGTGCCAGCAGTTTCGGGTTGGACGCCGGGGAGCTGTTTTTT

v_gene: TRBV5-6
j_gene: TRBJ1-3
abundance: few
d_gene: TRBD1
CDR3aa: CASSPLTGANTIYF
CDR3nt: TGTGCCAGCAGCCCCTTGACAGGGGCGAACACCATATATTTT